These 9 T cell receptor beta chains were sequenced from one sample in a study of immune heterogeneity within non-small cell lung tumors. Multiplex PCR employing 32 V and 13 J primers generated amplicons of the TCR beta CDR3. MiXCR, run by TCRdb on the multiplex PCR reads, gives a single entry per CDR3 protein. The profile shows more than 10,000 distinct CDR3 sequences, roughly 27% of them singletons. Genomic DNA from bulk tumor acted as the template, and roughly 0.55 ug was loaded per sample. Several biopsies per primary tumor, spaced far apart, were taken during surgery. Patients had untreated, newly diagnosed non-small cell lung cancer and underwent curative surgery. Source material: lung tumor tissue. The receptors were sampled from a man in his fifties with non-small cell lung cancer.

For the CDR3, the DNA is TGTGCCTGGAGTAGCCGGGACAGGGCGGTGGCTTTCTTT. Its protein product is CAWSSRDRAVAFF. V is TRBV30 and J is TRBJ1-1, with 9 bases that match TRBD1. V trimming: 2 bases; J trimming: 11 bases; junction bases outside the gene matches: 9. The CDR3 covers 13 residues. The V gene's germline CDR1 is GTSNPN and CDR2 SVGIG (reference sequence). The entire variable domain, with the rest obtained from reference TRBV30 and TRBJ1-1, is as follows: SQTIHQWPATLVQPVGSPLSLECTVEGTSNPNLYWYRQAAGRGLQLLFYSVGIGQISSEVPQNLSASRPQDRQFILSSKKLLLSDSGFYLCAWSSRDRAVAFFGQGTRLTVV.

This clonotype was counted between two and nine times. A much larger clone lies one base from this, so it may be a read error. The conserved final phenylalanine or tryptophan is absent from the CDR3, which likely points to a read error. J is TRBJ2-7 and V is TRBV6-1, with 7 bases matching TRBD1. The CDR3 has 16 residues. CDR1 is MNHNS and CDR2 is SASEGT in the germline V gene. V lost 6 bases to trimming and J lost 5 bases; unmatched junction nucleotides: 16. In nucleotides, the CDR3 is TGTGCCAGCAGACGAACTTTCCGGGACAGCCTGCACGAGCAGTACATC. Translation: CASRRTFRDSLHEQYI.

DNA for the CDR3: TGTGCCAGCAGCCATATTGGGACCCAGTACTTC. Protein: CASSHIGTQYF. The rearrangement uses TRBV14 and TRBJ2-5; D not certain. Per germline, CDR1 SGHDN and CDR2 FVKESK. The V and J ends lost 3 bases and 7 bases respectively, with 6 bases between them. The CDR3 has 11 residues.

This clonotype was recorded many times. The chain carries TRBV9 and TRBJ2-1, with TRBD2 identical over 7 bases. Trimming at V came to 4 bases and at J to 0 bases, leaving 10 bases not matched to a gene. Germline assignment: CDR1 SGDLS and CDR2 YYNGEE. The CDR3 has 17 residues. The CDR3 bases are TGTGCCAGCAGCTCCCGGACTAGTTCCAGCTCCTACAATGAGCAGTTCTTC. Amino acids: CASSSRTSSSSYNEQFF. The complete variable domain, with remaining parts taken from reference TRBV9 and TRBJ2-1, reads DSGVTQTPKHLITATGQRVTLRCSPRSGDLSVYWYQQSLDQGLQFLIQYYNGEERAKGNILERFSAQQFPDLHSELNLSSLELGDSALYFCASSSRTSSSSYNEQFFGPGTRLTVL.

This clonotype occurred many times. The chain links TRBV20-1 to TRBJ2-1, with TRBD2 matching 10 bases. The V gene's germline CDR1 is DFQATT and CDR2 SNEGSKA (reference sequence). The CDR3 has 14 amino acids. With 3 bases clipped from V and 5 bases from J, the junction kept 4 bases outside the gene matches. The CDR3 protein is CSARVLAGNNEQFF. The CDR3 coding sequence is TGCAGTGCTAGGGTACTAGCGGGAAACAATGAGCAGTTCTTC.

This clonotype was observed at least ten times. The V gene is TRBV3-1, the J gene TRBJ2-7; unclear D gene. Germline V gene lookup returns CDR1 LGHDT and CDR2 YNNKEL (reference sequence). This CDR3 comprises 16 residues. V lost 3 bases and J lost 6, with 21 bases in between. CDR3 nucleotides: TGTGCCAGCAGCCAGGGAAGACACGAATCCACGAGCGAGCAGTACTTC. As protein: CASSQGRHESTSEQYF.

This clonotype was observed a single time. A much larger clonotype is one base distant, so this may be a read error. The chain couples TRBV2 to TRBJ2-5; TRBD1 aligns across 8 bases. V trimming: 5 bases; J trimming: 4 bases; junction bases outside the gene matches: 9. From germline, CDR1 is SNHLY and CDR2 FYNNEI. The CDR3 sequence is 15 residues long. The DNA for the CDR3 is TGTGCCAGCAGTTGCCAACAGGGGGGAGGAGAGACCCAGTACTTC. Translated, it gives CASSCQQGGGETQYF.

This clonotype was recorded many times. The CDR3 loop reads CASSLGGRYEQYF. DNA for the CDR3: TGTGCCAGCAGCTTAGGGGGGCGGTACGAGCAGTACTTC. The rearrangement links TRBV11-2 to TRBJ2-7; perhaps TRBD1 as D (6 bases). This CDR3 has 13 amino acids. Germline assignment: CDR1 SGHAT and CDR2 FQNNGV. V lost 1 base and J lost 4, with 8 bases in between.

The J gene is TRBJ1-1, the V gene TRBV9; 7 bases line up with TRBD1. There are 18 residues in the CDR3. V lost 0 bases to trimming and J lost 5 bases; unmatched junction nucleotides: 16. The germline CDR1 and CDR2 sequences are SGDLS and YYNGEE. CDR3 nucleotides: TGTGCCAGCAGCGTAGAGGGGGCAGGGAGTGTATTAGGGACTGAAGCTTTCTTT. It specifies CASSVEGAGSVLGTEAFF. The complete variable domain, with remaining parts taken from reference TRBV9 and TRBJ1-1, reads DSGVTQTPKHLITATGQRVTLRCSPRSGDLSVYWYQQSLDQGLQFLIQYYNGEERAKGNILERFSAQQFPDLHSELNLSSLELGDSALYFCASSVEGAGSVLGTEAFFGQGTRLTVV.